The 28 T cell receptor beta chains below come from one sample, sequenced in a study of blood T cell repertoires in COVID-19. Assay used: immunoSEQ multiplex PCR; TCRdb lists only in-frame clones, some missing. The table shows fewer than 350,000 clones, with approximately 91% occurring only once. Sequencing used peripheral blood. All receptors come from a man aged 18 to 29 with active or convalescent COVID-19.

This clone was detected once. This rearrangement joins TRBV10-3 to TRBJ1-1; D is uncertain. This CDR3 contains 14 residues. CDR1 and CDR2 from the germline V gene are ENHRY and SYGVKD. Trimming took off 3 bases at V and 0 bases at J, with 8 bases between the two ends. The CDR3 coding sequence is TGTGCCATCAGTGATGAGGGAATGAACACTGAAGCTTTCTTT. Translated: CAISDEGMNTEAFF.

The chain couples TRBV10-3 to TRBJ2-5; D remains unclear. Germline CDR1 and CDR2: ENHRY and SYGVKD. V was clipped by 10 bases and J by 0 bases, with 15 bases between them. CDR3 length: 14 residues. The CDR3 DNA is TGTGCCACGAAACCTCTGGCGGACCAAGAGACCCAGTACTTC. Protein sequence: CATKPLADQETQYF.

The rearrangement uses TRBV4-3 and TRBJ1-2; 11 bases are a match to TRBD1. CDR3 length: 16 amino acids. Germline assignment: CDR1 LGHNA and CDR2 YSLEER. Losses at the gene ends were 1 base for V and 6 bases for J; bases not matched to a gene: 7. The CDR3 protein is CASSQVHRTGGDGYTF. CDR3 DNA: TGCGCCAGCAGCCAAGTTCACAGGACAGGGGGCGATGGCTACACCTTC.

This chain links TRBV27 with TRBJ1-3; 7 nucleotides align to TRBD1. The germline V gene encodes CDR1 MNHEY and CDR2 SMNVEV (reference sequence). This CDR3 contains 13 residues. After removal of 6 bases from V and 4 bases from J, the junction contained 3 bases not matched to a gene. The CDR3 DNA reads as TGTGCCAGCAGGGGGACAGAGGGAAACACCATATATTTT. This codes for CASRGTEGNTIYF.

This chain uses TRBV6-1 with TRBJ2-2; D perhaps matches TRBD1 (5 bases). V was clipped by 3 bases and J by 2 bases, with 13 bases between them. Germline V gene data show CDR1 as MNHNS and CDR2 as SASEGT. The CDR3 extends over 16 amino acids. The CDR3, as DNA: TGTGCCAGCAGTGATAAAGGACACGTTAACACCGGGGAGCTGTTTTTT. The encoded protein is CASSDKGHVNTGELFF.

DNA for the CDR3: TGTGCCAGCAGTTTGGTGGGACAGGACCCAACTAATGAAAAACTGTTTTTT. Its translation: CASSLVGQDPTNEKLFF. The chain uses TRBV27 and TRBJ1-4; TRBD1 matches 8 bases. This CDR3 is 17 amino acids long. Germline CDR1 MNHEY, CDR2 SMNVEV (reference sequence). After removal of 3 bases from V and 0 bases from J, the junction contained 6 bases not matched to a gene.

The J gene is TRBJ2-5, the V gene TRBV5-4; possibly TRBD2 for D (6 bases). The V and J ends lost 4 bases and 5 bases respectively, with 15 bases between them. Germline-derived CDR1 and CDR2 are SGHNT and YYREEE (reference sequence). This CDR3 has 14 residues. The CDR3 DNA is TGTGCCAGCAGCGACGGCGGGGACGCGGAGACCCAGTACTTC. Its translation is CASSDGGDAETQYF.

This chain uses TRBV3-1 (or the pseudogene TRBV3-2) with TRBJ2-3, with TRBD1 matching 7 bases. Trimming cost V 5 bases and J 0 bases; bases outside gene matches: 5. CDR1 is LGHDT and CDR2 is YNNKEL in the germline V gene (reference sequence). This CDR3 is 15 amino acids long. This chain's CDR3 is CASSSTGSSTDTQYF. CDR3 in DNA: TGTGCCAGCAGCTCGACAGGGTCTAGCACAGATACGCAGTATTTT.

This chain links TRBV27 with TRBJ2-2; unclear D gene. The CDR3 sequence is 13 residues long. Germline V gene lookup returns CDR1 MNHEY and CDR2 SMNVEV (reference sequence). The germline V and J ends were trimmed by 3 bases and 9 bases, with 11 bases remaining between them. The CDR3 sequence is CASSLWAVRELFF. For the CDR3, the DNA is TGTGCCAGCAGTTTGTGGGCTGTGAGGGAGCTGTTTTTT.

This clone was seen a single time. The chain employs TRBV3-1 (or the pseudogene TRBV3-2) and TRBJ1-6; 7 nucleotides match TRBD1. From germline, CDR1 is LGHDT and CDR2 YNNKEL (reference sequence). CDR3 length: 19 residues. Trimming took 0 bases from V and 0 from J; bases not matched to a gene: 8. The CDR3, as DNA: TGTGCCAGCAGCCAAGATCGGGCGGACAGGAGCTCCTATAATTCACCCCTCCACTTT. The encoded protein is CASSQDRADRSSYNSPLHF.

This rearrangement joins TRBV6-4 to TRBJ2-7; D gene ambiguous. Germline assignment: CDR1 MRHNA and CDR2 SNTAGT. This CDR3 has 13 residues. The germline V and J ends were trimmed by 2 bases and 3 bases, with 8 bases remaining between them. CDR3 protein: CASSDRQVYEQYF. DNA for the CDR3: TGTGCCAGCAGTGACAGACAAGTCTACGAGCAGTACTTC.

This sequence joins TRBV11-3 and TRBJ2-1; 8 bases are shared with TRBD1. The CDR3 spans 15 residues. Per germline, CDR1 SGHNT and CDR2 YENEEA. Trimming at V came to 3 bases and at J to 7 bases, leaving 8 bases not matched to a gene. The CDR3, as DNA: TGTGCCAGCAGCTTCAGCGGACAGGGCCGTAATGAGCAGTTCTTC. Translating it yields CASSFSGQGRNEQFF.

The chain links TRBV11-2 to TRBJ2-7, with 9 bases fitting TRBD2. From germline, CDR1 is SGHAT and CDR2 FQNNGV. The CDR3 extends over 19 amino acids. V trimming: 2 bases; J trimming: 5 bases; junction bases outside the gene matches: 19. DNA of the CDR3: TGTGCCAGCAGCTTACTCACAGGACTGCTAGCGGGGAACGTCAACGAGCAGTACTTC. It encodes CASSLLTGLLAGNVNEQYF.

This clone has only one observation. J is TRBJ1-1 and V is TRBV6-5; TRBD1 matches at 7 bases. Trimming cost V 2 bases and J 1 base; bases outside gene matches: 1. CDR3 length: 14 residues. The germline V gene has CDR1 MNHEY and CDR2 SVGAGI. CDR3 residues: CASSYAGGNTEAFF. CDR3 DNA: TGTGCCAGCAGTTACGCAGGGGGGAACACTGAAGCTTTCTTT.

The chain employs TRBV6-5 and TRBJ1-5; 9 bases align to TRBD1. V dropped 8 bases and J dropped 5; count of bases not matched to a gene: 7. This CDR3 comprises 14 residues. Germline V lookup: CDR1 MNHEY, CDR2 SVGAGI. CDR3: CASPGGQGYQPQHF. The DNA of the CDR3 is TGTGCCAGCCCCGGCGGACAGGGGTATCAGCCCCAGCATTTT.

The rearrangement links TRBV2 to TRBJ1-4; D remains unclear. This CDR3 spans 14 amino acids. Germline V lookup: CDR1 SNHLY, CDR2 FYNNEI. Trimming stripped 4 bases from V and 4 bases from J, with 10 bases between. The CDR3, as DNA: TGTGCCAGCAGTGGAGGGTCAAGTAATGAAAAACTGTTTTTT. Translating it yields CASSGGSSNEKLFF. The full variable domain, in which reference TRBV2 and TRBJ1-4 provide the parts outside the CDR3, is EPEVTQTPSHQVTQMGQEVILRCVPISNHLYFYWYRQILGQKVEFLVSFYNNEISEKSEIFDDQFSVERPDGSNFTLKIRSTKLEDSAMYFCASSGGSSNEKLFFGSGTQLSVL.

DNA for the CDR3: TGTGCCAGCTCACCTGGAGGGACCGACTATGGCTACACCTTC. It yields the protein CASSPGGTDYGYTF. The chain recombines TRBV18 with TRBJ1-2, with D perhaps TRBD1 (5 bases). The germline V and J ends were trimmed by 3 bases and 3 bases, with 11 bases remaining between them. The CDR3 contains 14 residues. Germline lookup yields CDR1 KGHSH and CDR2 LQKENI.

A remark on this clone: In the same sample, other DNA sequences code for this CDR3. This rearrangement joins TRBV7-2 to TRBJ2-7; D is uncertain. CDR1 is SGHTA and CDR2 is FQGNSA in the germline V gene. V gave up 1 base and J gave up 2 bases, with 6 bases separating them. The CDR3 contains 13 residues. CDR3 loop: CASSLGATYEQYF. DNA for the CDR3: TGTGCCAGCAGCTTAGGCGCAACCTACGAGCAGTACTTC.

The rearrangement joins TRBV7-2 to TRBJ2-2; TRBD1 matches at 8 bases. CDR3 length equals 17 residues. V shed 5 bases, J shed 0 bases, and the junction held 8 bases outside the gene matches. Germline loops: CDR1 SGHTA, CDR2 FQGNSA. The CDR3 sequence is CASSPYLTGANTGELFF. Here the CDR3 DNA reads TGTGCCAGCAGCCCCTACCTGACAGGGGCGAACACCGGGGAGCTGTTTTTT.

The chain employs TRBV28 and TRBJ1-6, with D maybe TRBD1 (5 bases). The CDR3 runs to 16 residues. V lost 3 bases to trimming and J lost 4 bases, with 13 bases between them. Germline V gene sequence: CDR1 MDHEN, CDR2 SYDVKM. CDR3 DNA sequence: TGTGCCAGCAGTTTGGGAACCGGGGGTTATAATTCACCCCTCCACTTT. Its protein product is CASSLGTGGYNSPLHF. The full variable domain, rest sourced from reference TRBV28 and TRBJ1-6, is DVKVTQSSRYLVKRTGEKVFLECVQDMDHENMFWYRQDPGLGLRLIYFSYDVKMKEKGDIPEGYSVSREKKERFSLILESASTNQTSMYLCASSLGTGGYNSPLHFGNGTRLTVT.

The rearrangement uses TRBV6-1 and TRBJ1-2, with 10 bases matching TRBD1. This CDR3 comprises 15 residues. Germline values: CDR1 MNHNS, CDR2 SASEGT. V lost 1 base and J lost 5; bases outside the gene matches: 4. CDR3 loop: CASSEGQGAGYGYTF. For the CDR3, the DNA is TGTGCCAGCAGTGAAGGACAGGGGGCCGGGTATGGCTACACCTTC.

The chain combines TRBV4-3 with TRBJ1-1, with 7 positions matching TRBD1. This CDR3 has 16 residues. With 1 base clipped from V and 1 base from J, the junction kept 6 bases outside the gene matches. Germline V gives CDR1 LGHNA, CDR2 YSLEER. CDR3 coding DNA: TGCGCCAGCAGCCAAGCGGCAGGGGGAGGGAACACTGAAGCTTTCTTT. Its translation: CASSQAAGGGNTEAFF.

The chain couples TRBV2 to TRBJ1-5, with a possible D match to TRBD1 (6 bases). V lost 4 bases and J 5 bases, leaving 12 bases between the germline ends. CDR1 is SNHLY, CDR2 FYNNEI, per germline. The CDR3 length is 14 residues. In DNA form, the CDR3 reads TGTGCCAGCAGTGTACAGGGAGGGGATCAGCCCCAGCATTTT. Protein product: CASSVQGGDQPQHF.

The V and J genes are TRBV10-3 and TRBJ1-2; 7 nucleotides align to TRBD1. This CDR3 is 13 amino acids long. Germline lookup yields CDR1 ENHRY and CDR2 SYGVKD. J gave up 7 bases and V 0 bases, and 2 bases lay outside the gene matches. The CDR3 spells CAISESGGSGYTF. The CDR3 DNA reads TGTGCCATCAGTGAGTCAGGGGGCTCTGGCTACACCTTC.

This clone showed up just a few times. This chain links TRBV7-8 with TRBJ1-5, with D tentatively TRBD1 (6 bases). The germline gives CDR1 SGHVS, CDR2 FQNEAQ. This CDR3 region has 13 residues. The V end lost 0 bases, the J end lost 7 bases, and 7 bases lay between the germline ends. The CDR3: CASSLARGQPQHF. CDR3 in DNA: TGTGCCAGCAGCTTAGCCAGGGGCCAGCCCCAGCATTTT.

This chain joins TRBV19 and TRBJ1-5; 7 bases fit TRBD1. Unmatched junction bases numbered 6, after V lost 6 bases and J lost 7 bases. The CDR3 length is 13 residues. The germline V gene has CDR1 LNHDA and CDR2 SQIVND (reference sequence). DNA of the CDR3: TGTGCCAGTAGCCTACAGGGGTGGCAGCCCCAGCATTTT. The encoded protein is CASSLQGWQPQHF.

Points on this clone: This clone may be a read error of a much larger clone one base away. CDR3 DNA sequence: TGTGCCAGCAGCTTACAGGGGGCCTACGAGCAGTACTTC. As protein: CASSLQGAYEQYF. The chain is built from TRBV7-2 and TRBJ2-7; 7 bases align to TRBD1. There are 13 residues in the CDR3. V lost 2 bases and J lost 2; bases outside the gene matches: 0. CDR1 is SGHTA and CDR2 is FQGNSA in the germline V gene.

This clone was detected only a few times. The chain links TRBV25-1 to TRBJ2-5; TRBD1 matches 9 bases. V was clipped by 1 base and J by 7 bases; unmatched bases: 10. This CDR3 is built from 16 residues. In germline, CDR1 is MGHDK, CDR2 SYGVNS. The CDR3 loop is CASSELNRGPFRTQYF. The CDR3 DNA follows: TGTGCCAGCAGTGAATTAAACAGGGGGCCCTTCAGGACCCAGTACTTC.